This T cell receptor beta chain was recorded in a study of cytomegalovirus exposure and HLA in healthy donors. Study as a whole: The early release's HLA-typed donors yielded approximately 82 million unique TCRs.

Researchers ran the PCR with 60 Vbeta and 13 Jbeta primers. The repertoire was sequenced with immunoSEQ multiplex PCR; TCRdb's copy has only in-frame clones and lacks some. This sample has 150,000 to 200,000 clones, with about 77% found just once. The V gene end was trimmed by 5 bases and the J gene end by 6 bases; junction bases not matched to a gene: 6. The CDR3 length is 14 residues. Germline V lookup: CDR1 MDHEN, CDR2 SYDVKM. The study's findings and limits: V segments that were indistinguishable, TRBV6-2 and TRBV6-3 among them, were omitted from analysis. Researchers counted 150 to 200 TCR beta chains as cytomegalovirus-associated.

This clone has just one count. The antigen is not known. Participants comprised healthy donors of bone marrow. The source material was PBMCs. This receptor was obtained from a man younger than 40 in good health and CMV-seronegative. The chain has TRBV28 and TRBJ1-5; TRBD1 matches 8 bases. The CDR3 DNA sequence: TGTGCCAGCAGTCCGGACAGGGAGGGTCAGCCCCAGCATTTT. Translating gives CASSPDREGQPQHF.